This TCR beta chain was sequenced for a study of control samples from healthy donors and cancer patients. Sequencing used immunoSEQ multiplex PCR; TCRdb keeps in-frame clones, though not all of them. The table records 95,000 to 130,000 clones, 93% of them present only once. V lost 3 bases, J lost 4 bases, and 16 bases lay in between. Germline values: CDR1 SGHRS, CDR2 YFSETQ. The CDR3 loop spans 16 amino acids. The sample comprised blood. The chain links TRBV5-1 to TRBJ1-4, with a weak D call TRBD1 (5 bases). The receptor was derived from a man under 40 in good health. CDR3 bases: TGCGCCAGCAGCTCTGGAGTAGGGGCCGGTAATGAAAAACTGTTTTTT. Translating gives CASSSGVGAGNEKLFF.